These 9 T cell receptor beta chains were sequenced from one sample in a study of T cells in Graves' hyperthyroidism and ophthalmopathy. TCR beta CDR3 sequences were amplified from RNA transcripts. The TCR CDR3 was amplified in a first-round RT-PCR using the HTBI primer set. Each CDR3 protein gets one entry after TCRdb re-called the multiplex PCR reads with MiXCR. The sample lists roughly 700,000 distinct CDR3 sequences, 11% to 15% occurring once. The sequenced sample consisted of blood. These receptors all come from a young woman with Graves' hyperthyroidism.

In this sample, this clonotype turned up many times. The DNA of the CDR3 is TGCGCCAGCAGCTTACGGACAGATCAAGAGACCCAGTACTTC. It is translated as CASSLRTDQETQYF. V and J are TRBV5-1 and TRBJ2-5, with D tentatively TRBD1 (6 bases). The CDR3 extends over 14 amino acids. Germline V lookup: CDR1 SGHRS, CDR2 YFSETQ. V gave up 2 bases and J gave up 2 bases, with 10 bases separating them.

This clonotype was observed a few times. This chain uses TRBV2 with TRBJ2-7; perhaps TRBD1 as D (6 bases). The CDR3 runs to 14 residues. Germline-derived CDR1 and CDR2 are SNHLY and FYNNEI. The V gene lost 6 bases and the J gene lost 6 bases, with 18 bases spanning the gap. The CDR3: CASRGTVGAGEQYF. For the CDR3, the DNA is TGTGCCAGCAGGGGGACGGTGGGGGCAGGCGAGCAGTACTTC.

This clonotype has more than one count but fewer than ten. The chain has TRBV4-1 and TRBJ2-5; D is possibly TRBD2 (6 bases). The germline V gene encodes CDR1 MGHRA and CDR2 YSYEKL. The V end was cut by 3 bases, the J end by 3 bases, with 14 bases between. This CDR3 spans 15 amino acids. The chain's CDR3 is CASSQPGGGEETQYF. The CDR3 DNA sequence: TGCGCCAGCAGCCAGCCTGGGGGAGGAGAAGAGACCCAGTACTTC.

This clonotype was counted ten times or more. The chain has TRBV10-3 and TRBJ2-5; TRBD2 aligns across 10 bases. The junction had 5 bases not matched to a gene; V was cut back by 4 bases and J by 3 bases. Germline V gene lookup returns CDR1 ENHRY and CDR2 SYGVKD. This CDR3 contains 15 residues. CDR3 region: CAISVTGTSEETQYF. DNA of the CDR3: TGTGCCATCAGTGTCACCGGGACTAGCGAAGAGACCCAGTACTTC.

This clonotype was counted a few times. This chain uses TRBV13 with TRBJ2-5, with 7 bases lining up with TRBD2. V lost 5 bases and J lost 5; bases outside the gene matches: 11. The CDR3 is 15 amino acids. The V gene's germline CDR1 is PRHDT and CDR2 FYEKMQ (reference sequence). As DNA, the CDR3 is TGTGCCAGCAGCGTAACGGGACTACCCCGGGAGACCCAGTACTTC. It translates to CASSVTGLPRETQYF.

This clonotype was picked up a small number of times. V gene TRBV29-1 combines with J gene TRBJ2-2; D not resolved. This CDR3 has 13 amino acids. Germline V lookup: CDR1 SQVTM, CDR2 ANQGSEA. Trimming pared 4 bases from V and 0 bases from J, leaving 6 bases between. CDR3 DNA: TGCAGCGTTGCCAGCTCGAACACCGGGGAGCTGTTTTTT. It is translated as CSVASSNTGELFF.

This chain links TRBV11-2 with TRBJ2-1, with 10 bases lining up with TRBD2. This CDR3 is 19 amino acids long. Germline-derived CDR1 and CDR2 are SGHAT and FQNNGV. Trimming at V came to 2 bases and at J to 5 bases, leaving 15 bases not matched to a gene. The CDR3 loop reads CASSLYSLAILAGDNEQFF. The CDR3 region has the DNA TGTGCCAGCAGCTTATATTCCTTGGCAATTCTAGCGGGAGACAATGAGCAGTTCTTC.

The table lists this clonotype with a few counts. This chain connects TRBV2 to TRBJ2-7; tentatively, D is TRBD1 or TRBD2 (5 bases each). The CDR3 is 15 residues long. The germline V gene has CDR1 SNHLY and CDR2 FYNNEI. V lost 2 bases and J 0 bases, leaving 11 bases between the germline ends. DNA for the CDR3: TGTGCCAGCAGTGAATTGGGACCCTTCTCCTACGAGCAGTACTTC. This codes for CASSELGPFSYEQYF. Variable domain in full (rest from reference TRBV2 and TRBJ2-7): EPEVTQTPSHQVTQMGQEVILRCVPISNHLYFYWYRQILGQKVEFLVSFYNNEISEKSEIFDDQFSVERPDGSNFTLKIRSTKLEDSAMYFCASSELGPFSYEQYFGPGTRLTVT.

As to this clonotype: A read error may be the cause here, since a much bigger clone is one base away. The chain has TRBV6-9 and TRBJ1-1; no clear D. The CDR3 consists of 14 residues. The ends were cut back, 4 bases at V and 2 bases at J, with 11 bases in the middle. Per the germline V gene, CDR1 is MNHGY and CDR2 is SVAAGI. CDR3 in DNA: TGTGCCAGCAGTTGCTCGGATCTCAACACTGAAGCTTTCTTT. Translating gives CASSCSDLNTEAFF.